This T cell receptor beta chain derives from a study of T cell clonotyping in hematopoietic cell transplantation. This clone was picked up one time. Its antigen is as yet unknown. General study results and limits: After transplant, recipient diversity fell while pathologically expanded clonotypes grew through day 180. Broader posttransplant TCR repertoire diversity was predicted by graft donor and pretransplant recipient Inverse Simpson Index values. CD4 and CD8 repertoire contributions could not be separated without sorting.

V shed 8 bases and J 2 bases; nucleotides not matched to a gene: 15. Germline lookup yields CDR1 LGHNA and CDR2 YSLEER. This CDR3 comprises 17 residues. Libraries were prepared by immunoSEQ multiplex PCR; TCRdb keeps only in-frame clonotypes and omits some of them. The sample lists fewer than 40,000 clones; 80% to 90% were seen once. Sequencing was done on a sample of peripheral blood mononuclear cells. The chain recombines TRBV4-3 with TRBJ2-5; 9 bases are a match to TRBD2. The TCR sequence derives from a woman in her thirties or forties in good health. Some clones in this sample may be carry-over from other donors' samples. The CDR3 sequence: CASPWRLAVTTQETQYF. The CDR3 region has the DNA TGCGCCAGCCCGTGGAGACTAGCGGTCACCACACAAGAGACCCAGTACTTC.